Below are 20 T cell receptor beta chains sequenced from a single sample in a study of T cells in Graves' hyperthyroidism and ophthalmopathy. Using RNA transcripts as the source, TCR beta CDR3 regions were amplified. The TCR CDR3 first-round RT-PCR relied on the HTBI primer set. TCRdb processed the multiplex PCR reads anew with MiXCR; each CDR3 protein has one entry. In the table there are 250,000 to 300,000 distinct CDR3 sequences, about 14% of which are singletons. Sequencing input: blood. The receptors were sampled from a woman aged 30 to 39 with Graves' hyperthyroidism that later progressed to Graves' ophthalmopathy.

This rearrangement joins TRBV10-3 to TRBJ2-2, with D unresolved. The CDR3 is 13 amino acids. The germline gives CDR1 ENHRY, CDR2 SYGVKD. V shed 2 bases and J shed 5 bases, with 6 bases lying between them. CDR3 region: CAISEGITGELFF. CDR3 nucleotides: TGTGCCATCAGTGAGGGTATTACCGGGGAGCTGTTTTTT.

This chain connects TRBV3-1 to TRBJ1-1; 7 nucleotides line up with TRBD1. Germline values: CDR1 LGHDT, CDR2 YNNKEL (reference sequence). The CDR3 loop spans 15 amino acids. V lost 6 bases and J lost 4; bases outside the gene matches: 11. The CDR3 DNA reads TGTGCCAGCAGTCAGAACCCCGGGACAGCCACTGAAGCTTTCTTT. It is translated as CASSQNPGTATEAFF. Full variable domain (missing parts from reference TRBV3-1 and TRBJ1-1): DTAVSQTPKYLVTQMGNDKSIKCEQNLGHDTMYWYKQDSKKFLKIMFSYNNKELIINETVPNRFSPKSPDKAHLNLHINSLELGDSAVYFCASSQNPGTATEAFFGQGTRLTVV.

The gene calls are TRBV7-6 and TRBJ2-6, with 8 bases lining up with TRBD1. The CDR3 covers 17 residues. V lost 4 bases to trimming and J lost 1 base; unmatched junction nucleotides: 6. Germline V gene sequence: CDR1 SGHVS, CDR2 FNYEAQ. CDR3 sequence reads: CASSSGQGASGANVLTF. The CDR3 nucleotides read TGTGCCAGCAGCTCCGGACAGGGTGCTTCTGGGGCCAACGTCCTGACTTTC.

This clonotype was counted at least ten times. The chain couples TRBV7-2 to TRBJ2-3, with 13 nucleotides matching TRBD2. The CDR3 sequence is 17 residues long. The germline V gene has CDR1 SGHTA and CDR2 FQGNSA. Germline trimming cut 5 bases from V and 5 bases from J; bases unmatched to any gene: 10. This CDR3 is CASSPPGLAGAGDTQYF. In DNA, the CDR3 is TGTGCCAGCAGCCCACCCGGACTAGCGGGAGCCGGAGATACGCAGTATTTT.

This clonotype was observed many times. The chain uses TRBV12-3 or TRBV12-4 and TRBJ1-1; D not resolved. The V end lost 2 bases, the J end lost 2 bases, and 12 bases lay between the germline ends. CDR3 length: 15 amino acids. The CDR3, as DNA: TGTGCCAGCAGTTTATGGGCAGGAAAAAACACTGAAGCTTTCTTT. Translated: CASSLWAGKNTEAFF.

This chain connects TRBV13 to TRBJ2-1, with 9 nucleotides matching TRBD1. Germline V gives CDR1 PRHDT, CDR2 FYEKMQ (reference sequence). J gave up 3 bases and V 5 bases, and 11 bases lay outside the gene matches. The CDR3 length is 17 residues. CDR3 sequence: CASSPRDRDYYYNEQFF. CDR3 sequence (DNA): TGTGCCAGCAGCCCCCGGGACAGGGACTACTACTACAATGAGCAGTTCTTC.

There are a few counts of this clonotype. The chain carries TRBV10-3 and TRBJ2-1; 10 nucleotides align to TRBD2. With V trimmed by 0 bases and J by 2 bases, 10 bases remained unmatched. The CDR3 has 19 amino acids. Germline V gene sequence: CDR1 ENHRY, CDR2 SYGVKD. CDR3 amino acids: CAISESIGGGLAAYNEQFF. The DNA of the CDR3 is TGTGCCATCAGTGAGTCGATAGGGGGAGGACTAGCGGCCTACAATGAGCAGTTCTTC.

The CDR3 protein is CASSTISGGPYNEQFF. The CDR3 DNA reads as TGTGCCAGCAGCACCATCTCGGGAGGGCCCTACAATGAGCAGTTCTTC. The V and J genes are TRBV9 and TRBJ2-1; 8 nucleotides match TRBD2. Germline V gives CDR1 SGDLS, CDR2 YYNGEE. The CDR3 totals 16 residues. Trimming at V came to 4 bases and at J to 2 bases, leaving 8 bases not matched to a gene.

This clonotype was picked up many times. The chain couples TRBV6-1 to TRBJ2-5, with TRBD2 matching over 16 bases. Trimming cost V 4 bases and J 2 bases; bases outside gene matches: 7. The CDR3 runs to 18 residues. Germline V CDR1 and CDR2: MNHNS, SASEGT. As DNA, the CDR3 is TGTGCCAGCAGTGTGGTTTGGGGACTAGCGGGAGGGCAAGAGACCCAGTACTTC. Translating it yields CASSVVWGLAGGQETQYF.

This clonotype was counted many times. This chain links TRBV5-1 with TRBJ1-6; D gene ambiguous. This CDR3 is built from 16 residues. CDR1 and CDR2 (germline): SGHRS, YFSETQ. With 0 bases removed from V and 2 bases from J, the gap between germline ends came to 9 bases. CDR3: CASSLDSETYNSPLHF. The CDR3 nucleotides are TGCGCCAGCAGCTTGGATTCCGAAACCTATAATTCACCCCTCCACTTT.

Points on this clonotype: An end of the junction differs from the germline gene, which may be a read error. The gene calls are TRBV27 and TRBJ1-5; unclear D gene. CDR1 and CDR2 from the germline V gene are MNHEY and SMNVEV (reference sequence). The CDR3 covers 13 residues. The CDR3 region has the DNA TGTGCCAACAGTCCCCTTGGCGGTCAGCCCCAGCATTTT. Amino acid sequence: CANSPLGGQPQHF.

This clonotype was observed many times. The chain employs TRBV12-3 or TRBV12-4 and TRBJ2-5, with D possibly called TRBD1 or TRBD2 (5 bases each). This CDR3 contains 15 residues. Trimming stripped 7 bases from V and 5 bases from J, with 20 bases between. The CDR3 loop reads CASTPGTSSTETQYF. The CDR3, as DNA: TGTGCCAGCACACCCGGGACCTCGAGTACGGAGACCCAGTACTTC.

The rearrangement joins TRBV4-3 to TRBJ2-1, with 10 bases identical to TRBD2. The trim removed 2 bases at V and 8 bases at J, leaving 3 bases unmatched. CDR3 length: 14 amino acids. CDR1 and CDR2 (germline): LGHNA, YSLEER. CDR3 sequence (DNA): TGCGCCAGCAGCCAAACTAGCGGGAAGGATGAGCAGTTCTTC. It yields the protein CASSQTSGKDEQFF.

This clonotype was recorded at least ten times. V and J are TRBV20-1 and TRBJ2-7, with D hard to call. The V and J ends lost 3 bases and 8 bases respectively, with 11 bases between them. Germline V gene lookup returns CDR1 DFQATT and CDR2 SNEGSKA (reference sequence). The CDR3 extends over 11 amino acids. This CDR3 is CSASAANKQYF. The CDR3 nucleotides read TGCAGTGCTAGTGCCGCCAATAAGCAGTACTTC.

This clonotype has a handful of counts. The CDR3 here is CASSLGGRLEGETQYF. The CDR3 coding sequence is TGCGCCAGCAGCTTGGGCGGGAGGCTGGAGGGAGAGACCCAGTACTTC. The genes are TRBV5-1 and TRBJ2-5; 8 bases line up with TRBD2. Germline V gene data show CDR1 as SGHRS and CDR2 as YFSETQ. The CDR3 extends over 16 amino acids. With 0 bases clipped from V and 4 bases from J, the junction kept 8 bases outside the gene matches. The complete variable domain, with remaining parts taken from reference TRBV5-1 and TRBJ2-5, reads KAGVTQTPRYLIKTRGQQVTLSCSPISGHRSVSWYQQTPGQGLQFLFEYFSETQRNKGNFPGRFSGRQFSNSRSEMNVSTLELGDSALYLCASSLGGRLEGETQYFGPGTRLLVL.

This clonotype was detected ten times or more. This chain connects TRBV20-1 to TRBJ2-5, with D possibly being TRBD1 or TRBD2 (6 bases each). The CDR3 loop spans 13 amino acids. V lost 6 bases to trimming and J lost 4 bases, with 15 bases between them. Per germline, CDR1 DFQATT and CDR2 SNEGSKA (reference sequence). CDR3 protein: CSAEGGGPETQYF. In DNA, the CDR3 is TGCAGTGCCGAGGGGGGTGGCCCAGAGACCCAGTACTTC.

This clonotype was seen at least ten times. The V call is TRBV18, the J call TRBJ2-5, with no clear D. Trimming removed 3 bases at V and 5 bases at J, with 10 bases between. The CDR3 is 13 residues long. Germline CDR1 is KGHSH and CDR2 is LQKENI. CDR3 coding DNA: TGTGCCAGCTCACCCTCTCTCCTGGAGACCCAGTACTTC. This translates into CASSPSLLETQYF.

This clonotype was recorded at least ten times. The chain has TRBV28 and TRBJ2-1; 9 nucleotides line up with TRBD2. The CDR3 is made up of 17 amino acids. After removal of 3 bases from V and 6 bases from J, the junction contained 12 bases not matched to a gene. Germline values: CDR1 MDHEN, CDR2 SYDVKM. CDR3 in amino acids: CASSFSISGSESNEQFF. As DNA, the CDR3 is TGTGCCAGCAGTTTTTCGATTAGCGGGAGTGAAAGCAATGAGCAGTTCTTC.

This clonotype was found many times. The chain links TRBV20-1 to TRBJ2-1; D is ambiguous. The CDR3 spans 16 residues. V was cut by 6 bases and J by 2 bases, with 20 bases left in between. Germline CDR1 is DFQATT and CDR2 is SNEGSKA (reference sequence). The chain's CDR3 is CSALDASSLPYNEQFF. CDR3 DNA: TGCAGTGCGCTAGATGCTTCGTCCCTCCCCTACAATGAGCAGTTCTTC.

This rearrangement joins TRBV19 to TRBJ1-5; TRBD1 might be the D (5 bases). CDR3 size: 15 residues. Germline values: CDR1 LNHDA, CDR2 SQIVND (reference sequence). Trimming shortened V by 4 bases and J by 4 bases, and 14 bases separated the two germline ends. CDR3 protein: CASSKGLPYNQPQHF. The CDR3, as DNA: TGTGCCAGTAGTAAGGGACTGCCTTATAATCAGCCCCAGCATTTT.